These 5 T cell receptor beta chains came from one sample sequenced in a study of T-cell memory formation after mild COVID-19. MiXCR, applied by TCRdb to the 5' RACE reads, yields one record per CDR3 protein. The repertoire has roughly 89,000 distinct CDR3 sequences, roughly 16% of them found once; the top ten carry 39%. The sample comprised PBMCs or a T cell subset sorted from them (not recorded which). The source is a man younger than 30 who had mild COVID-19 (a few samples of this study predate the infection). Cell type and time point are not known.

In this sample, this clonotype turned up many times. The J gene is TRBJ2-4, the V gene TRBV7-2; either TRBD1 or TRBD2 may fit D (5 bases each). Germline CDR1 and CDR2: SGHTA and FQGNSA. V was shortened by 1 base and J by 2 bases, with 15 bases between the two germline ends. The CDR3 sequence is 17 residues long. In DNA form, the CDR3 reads TGTGCCAGCAGCTTAGAATTTCCAGGGAGTACCAAAAACATTCAGTACTTC. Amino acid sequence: CASSLEFPGSTKNIQYF.

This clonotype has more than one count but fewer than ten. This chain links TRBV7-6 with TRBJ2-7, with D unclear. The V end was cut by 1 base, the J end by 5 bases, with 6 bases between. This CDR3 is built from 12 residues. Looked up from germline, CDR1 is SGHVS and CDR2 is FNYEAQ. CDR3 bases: TGTGCCAGCAGCTTAGGAGACCACGAGCAGTACTTC. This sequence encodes CASSLGDHEQYF.

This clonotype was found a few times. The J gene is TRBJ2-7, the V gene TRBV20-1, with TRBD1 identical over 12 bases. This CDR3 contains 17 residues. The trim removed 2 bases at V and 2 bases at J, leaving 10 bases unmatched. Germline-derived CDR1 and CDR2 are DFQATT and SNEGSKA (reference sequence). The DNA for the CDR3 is TGCAGTGCTAGACCGGGACAGGGGGCGAGTTGGGCCTACGAGCAGTACTTC. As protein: CSARPGQGASWAYEQYF.

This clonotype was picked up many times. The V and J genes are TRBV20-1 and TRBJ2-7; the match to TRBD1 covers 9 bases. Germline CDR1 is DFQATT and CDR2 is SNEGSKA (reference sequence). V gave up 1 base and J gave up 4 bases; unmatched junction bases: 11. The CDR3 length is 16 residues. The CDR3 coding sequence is TGCAGTGCTAGAGGCGGGACAGGGTTCCCGACATACGAGCAGTACGTC. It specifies CSARGGTGFPTYEQYV.

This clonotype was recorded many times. This CDR3 reads CASSPEIGGGGTEAFF. The CDR3 DNA sequence: TGCGCCAGCAGCCCCGAGATTGGGGGCGGAGGTACTGAAGCTTTCTTT. This chain connects TRBV4-1 to TRBJ1-1, with D perhaps matching TRBD1 (6 bases). CDR3 length equals 16 residues. Per the germline V gene, CDR1 is MGHRA and CDR2 is YSYEKL. V was pared by 4 bases and J by 5 bases, with 20 bases between.